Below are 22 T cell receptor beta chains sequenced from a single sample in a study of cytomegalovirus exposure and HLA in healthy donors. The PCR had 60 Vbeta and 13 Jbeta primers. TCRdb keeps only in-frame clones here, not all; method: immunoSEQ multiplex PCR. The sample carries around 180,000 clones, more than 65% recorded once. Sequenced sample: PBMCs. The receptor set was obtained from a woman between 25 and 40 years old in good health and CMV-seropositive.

Here the CDR3 DNA reads TGTGCCAGCAGCTTAACAGGACAGGGATTGGGGACAGATACGCAGTATTTT. Residues: CASSLTGQGLGTDTQYF. The genes are TRBV11-2 and TRBJ2-3, with 8 bases matching TRBD1. The J segment lost 3 bases and the V segment lost 2 bases, leaving 10 bases of the junction unmatched. CDR1 is SGHAT and CDR2 is FQNNGV in the germline V gene. The CDR3 runs to 17 residues.

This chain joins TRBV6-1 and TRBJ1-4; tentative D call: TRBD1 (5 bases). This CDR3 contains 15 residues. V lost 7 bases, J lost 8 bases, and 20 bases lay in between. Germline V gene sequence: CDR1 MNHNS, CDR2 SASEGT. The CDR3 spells CASTGRGGVREKLFF. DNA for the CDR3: TGTGCCAGCACTGGAAGGGGAGGGGTTCGCGAAAAACTGTTTTTT.

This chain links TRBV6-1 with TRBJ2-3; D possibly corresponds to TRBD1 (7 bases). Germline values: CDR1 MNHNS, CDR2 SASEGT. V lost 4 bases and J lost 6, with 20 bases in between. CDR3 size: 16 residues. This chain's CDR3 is CASSGRGQSLRDTQYF. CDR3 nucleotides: TGTGCCAGCAGTGGGCGGGGACAGTCCCTACGGGATACGCAGTATTTT.

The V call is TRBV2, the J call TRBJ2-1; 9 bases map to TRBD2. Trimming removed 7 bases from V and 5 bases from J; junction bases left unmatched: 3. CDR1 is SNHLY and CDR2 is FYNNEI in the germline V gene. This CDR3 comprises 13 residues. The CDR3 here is CASTGLANNEQFF. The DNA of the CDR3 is TGTGCCAGCACTGGACTAGCGAACAATGAGCAGTTCTTC.

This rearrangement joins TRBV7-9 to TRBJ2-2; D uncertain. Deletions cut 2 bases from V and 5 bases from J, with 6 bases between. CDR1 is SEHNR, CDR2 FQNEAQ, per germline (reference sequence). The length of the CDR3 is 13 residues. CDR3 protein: CASSLSWTGELFF. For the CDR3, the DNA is TGTGCCAGCAGCTTAAGCTGGACCGGGGAGCTGTTTTTT.

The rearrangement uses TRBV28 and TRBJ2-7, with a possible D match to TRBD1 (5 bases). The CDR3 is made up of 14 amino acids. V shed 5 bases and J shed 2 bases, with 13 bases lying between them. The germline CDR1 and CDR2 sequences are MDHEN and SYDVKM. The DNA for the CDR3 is TGTGCCAGCAGTCCAACAGGTACTGCCTACGAGCAGTACTTC. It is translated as CASSPTGTAYEQYF.

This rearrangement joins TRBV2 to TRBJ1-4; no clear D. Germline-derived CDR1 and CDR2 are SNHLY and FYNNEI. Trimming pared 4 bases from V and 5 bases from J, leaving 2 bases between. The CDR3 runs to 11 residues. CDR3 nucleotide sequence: TGTGCCAGCAGTGTAAATGAAAAACTGTTTTTT. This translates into CASSVNEKLFF.

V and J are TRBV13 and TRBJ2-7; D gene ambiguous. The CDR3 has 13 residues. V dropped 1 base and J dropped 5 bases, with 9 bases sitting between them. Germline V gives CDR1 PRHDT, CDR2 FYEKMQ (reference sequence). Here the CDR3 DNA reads TGTGCCAGCAGCTTAGTTAGCCCAGACGAGCAGTACTTC. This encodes CASSLVSPDEQYF. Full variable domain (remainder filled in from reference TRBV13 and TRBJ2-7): AAGVIQSPRHLIKEKRETATLKCYPIPRHDTVYWYQQGPGQDPQFLISFYEKMQSDKGSIPDRFSAQQFSDYHSELNMSSLELGDSALYFCASSLVSPDEQYFGPGTRLTVT.

The CDR3 DNA follows: TGTGCCAGCTCCCTGGGGGGAGGGCAGTTCTTC. Residues: CASSLGGGQFF. The chain recombines TRBV2 with TRBJ2-1, with a tentative D call TRBD2 (6 bases). The V and J ends lost 8 bases and 12 bases respectively, with 14 bases between them. Germline V CDR1 and CDR2: SNHLY, FYNNEI. CDR3 length: 11 amino acids. Supplemented by reference TRBV2 and TRBJ2-1, the full variable domain reads EPEVTQTPSHQVTQMGQEVILRCVPISNHLYFYWYRQILGQKVEFLVSFYNNEISEKSEIFDDQFSVERPDGSNFTLKIRSTKLEDSAMYFCASSLGGGQFFGPGTRLTVL.

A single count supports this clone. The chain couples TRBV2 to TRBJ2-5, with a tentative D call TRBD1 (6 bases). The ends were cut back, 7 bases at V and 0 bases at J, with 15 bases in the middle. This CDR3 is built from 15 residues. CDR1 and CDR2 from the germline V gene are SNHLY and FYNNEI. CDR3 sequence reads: CASTGEGGYQETQYF. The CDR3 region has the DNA TGTGCCAGCACCGGGGAAGGGGGATACCAAGAGACCCAGTACTTC.

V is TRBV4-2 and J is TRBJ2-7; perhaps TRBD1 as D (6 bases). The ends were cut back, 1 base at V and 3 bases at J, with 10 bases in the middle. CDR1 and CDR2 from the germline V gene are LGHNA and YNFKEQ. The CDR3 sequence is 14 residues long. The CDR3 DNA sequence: TGTGCCAGCAGCCAAGGGGTACAGGGCTACGAGCAGTACTTC. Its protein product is CASSQGVQGYEQYF.

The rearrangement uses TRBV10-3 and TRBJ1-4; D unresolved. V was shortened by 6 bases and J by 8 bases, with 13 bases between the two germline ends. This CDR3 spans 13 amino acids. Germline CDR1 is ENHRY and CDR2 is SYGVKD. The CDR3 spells CAISSVAREKLFF. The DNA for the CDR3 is TGTGCCATCAGCTCGGTAGCGCGCGAAAAACTGTTTTTT.

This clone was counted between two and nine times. CDR3 region: CASSTTSGSQETQYF. CDR3 bases: TGTGCCAGCAGCACGACTAGCGGGAGTCAAGAGACCCAGTACTTC. The chain couples TRBV7-9 to TRBJ2-5; 12 positions agree with TRBD2. Looked up from germline, CDR1 is SEHNR and CDR2 is FQNEAQ (reference sequence). V lost 5 bases and J lost 2; bases outside the gene matches: 3. This CDR3 contains 15 residues.

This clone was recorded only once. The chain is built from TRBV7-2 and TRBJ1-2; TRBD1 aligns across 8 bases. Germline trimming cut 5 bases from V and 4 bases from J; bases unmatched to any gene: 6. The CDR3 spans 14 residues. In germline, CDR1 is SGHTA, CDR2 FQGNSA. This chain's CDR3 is CASSRPGQGYGYTF. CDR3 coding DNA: TGTGCCAGCAGCCGACCCGGACAGGGCTATGGCTACACCTTC. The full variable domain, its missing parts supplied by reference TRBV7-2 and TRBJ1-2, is GAGVSQSPSNKVTEKGKDVELRCDPISGHTALYWYRQSLGQGLEFLIYFQGNSAPDKSGLPSDRFSAERTGGSVSTLTIQRTQQEDSAVYLCASSRPGQGYGYTFGSGTRLTVV.

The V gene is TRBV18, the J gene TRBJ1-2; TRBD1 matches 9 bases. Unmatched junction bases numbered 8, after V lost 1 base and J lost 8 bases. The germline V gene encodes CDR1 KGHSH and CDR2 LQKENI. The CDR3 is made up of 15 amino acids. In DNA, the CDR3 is TGTGCCAGCTCACCACTGGGGACAGGGATAACGGGCTACACCTTC. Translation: CASSPLGTGITGYTF. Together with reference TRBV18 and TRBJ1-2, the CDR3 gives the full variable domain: NAGVMQNPRHLVRRRGQEARLRCSPMKGHSHVYWYRQLPEEGLKFMVYLQKENIIDESGMPKERFSAEFPKEGPSILRIQQVVRGDSAAYFCASSPLGTGITGYTFGSGTRLTVV.

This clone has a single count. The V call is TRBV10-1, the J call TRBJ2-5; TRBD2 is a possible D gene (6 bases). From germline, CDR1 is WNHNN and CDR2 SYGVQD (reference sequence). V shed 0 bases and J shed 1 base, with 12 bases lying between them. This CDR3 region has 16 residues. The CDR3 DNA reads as TGCGCCAGCAGTGAGTCGCCCGGAGGGGTCCAAGAGACCCAGTACTTC. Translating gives CASSESPGGVQETQYF.

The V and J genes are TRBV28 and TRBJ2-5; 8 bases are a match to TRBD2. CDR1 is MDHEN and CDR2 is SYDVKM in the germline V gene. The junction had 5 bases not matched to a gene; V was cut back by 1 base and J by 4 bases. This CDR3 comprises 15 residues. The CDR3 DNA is TGTGCCAGCAGTTTATCGAAAAGCGGGGGAGAGACCCAGTACTTC. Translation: CASSLSKSGGETQYF.

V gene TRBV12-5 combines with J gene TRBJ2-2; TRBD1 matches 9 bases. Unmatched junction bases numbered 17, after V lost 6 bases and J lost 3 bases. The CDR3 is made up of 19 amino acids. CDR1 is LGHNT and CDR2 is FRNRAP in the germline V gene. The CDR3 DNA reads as TGTGCTAGTGGCAAAAGAACCGGGACAGGGAGGATAGACACCGGGGAGCTGTTTTTT. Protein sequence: CASGKRTGTGRIDTGELFF.

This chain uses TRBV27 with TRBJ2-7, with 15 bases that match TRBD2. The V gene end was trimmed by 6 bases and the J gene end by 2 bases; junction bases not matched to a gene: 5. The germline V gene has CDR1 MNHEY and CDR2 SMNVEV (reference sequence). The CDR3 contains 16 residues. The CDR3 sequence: CASRGLAGGVTYEQYF. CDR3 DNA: TGTGCCAGCAGGGGACTAGCGGGAGGAGTAACCTACGAGCAGTACTTC.

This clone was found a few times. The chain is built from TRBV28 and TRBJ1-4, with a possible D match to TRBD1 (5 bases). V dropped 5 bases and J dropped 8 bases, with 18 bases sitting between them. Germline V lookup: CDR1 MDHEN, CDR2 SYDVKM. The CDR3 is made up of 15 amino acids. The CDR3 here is CASSPRGDSGEKLFF. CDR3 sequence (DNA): TGTGCCAGCAGTCCGCGGGGGGATTCTGGAGAAAAACTGTTTTTT.

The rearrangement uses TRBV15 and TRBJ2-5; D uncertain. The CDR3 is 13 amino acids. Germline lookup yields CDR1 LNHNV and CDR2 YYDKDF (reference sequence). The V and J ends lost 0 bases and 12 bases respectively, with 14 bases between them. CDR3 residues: CATSREFRVPEYF. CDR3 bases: TGTGCCACCAGCAGAGAATTCCGGGTCCCGGAGTACTTC. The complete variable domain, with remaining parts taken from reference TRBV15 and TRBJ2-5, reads DAMVIQNPRYQVTQFGKPVTLSCSQTLNHNVMYWYQQKSSQAPKLLFHYYDKDFNNEADTPDNFQSRRPNTSFCFLDIRSPGLGDTAMYLCATSREFRVPEYFGPGTRLLVL.

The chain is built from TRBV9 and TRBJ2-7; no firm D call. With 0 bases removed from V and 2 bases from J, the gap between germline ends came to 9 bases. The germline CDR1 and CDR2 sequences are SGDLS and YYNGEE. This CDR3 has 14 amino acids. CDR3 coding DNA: TGTGCCAGCAGCGTAGAAGCTCCCCCCTACGAGCAGTACTTC. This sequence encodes CASSVEAPPYEQYF. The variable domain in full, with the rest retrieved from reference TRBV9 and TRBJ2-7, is DSGVTQTPKHLITATGQRVTLRCSPRSGDLSVYWYQQSLDQGLQFLIQYYNGEERAKGNILERFSAQQFPDLHSELNLSSLELGDSALYFCASSVEAPPYEQYFGPGTRLTVT.